This T cell receptor (beta chain) is from a study of molecular identifiers for immune sequencing clone quantification. The study's findings and limits: Spiked Jurkat TCR RNA from one cell was reportedly detectable among roughly 910,000 naive cells.

The germline V gene has CDR1 MDHEN and CDR2 SYDVKM. V lost 5 bases to trimming and J lost 2 bases, with 10 bases between them. The CDR3 has 15 amino acids. This clonotype was found many times. As yet, its antigen is unknown. TCRdb itself ran the PCR reads through MiXCR, one entry per CDR3 protein. The table lists 600,000 to 650,000 distinct CDR3 sequences, just under 20% of them singletons. Sequencing was carried out using naive CD8+ T cells from blood, with Jurkat cell RNA spiked in. This sample's subset: FACS-sorted CD8+CD4-CCR7+CD45RA+ naive T cells. The rearrangement joins TRBV28 to TRBJ2-6; unclear D gene. The TCR originated in a human donor in good health. Some libraries in this study had Jurkat cell RNA spiked in. The CDR3 loop reads CASSPRLAGANVLTF. Written as DNA, the CDR3 is TGTGCCAGCAGTCCGAGACTGGCTGGGGCCAACGTCCTGACTTTC.